This passage covers 17 T cell receptor beta chains from one sample sequenced in a study of shared T cell receptors in the human thymus. Data came from immunoSEQ multiplex PCR; TCRdb stores just in-frame clones and leaves some out. The table records approximately 580,000 clones, 70% to 80% of them present only once. This same sample was also taken into another study, of human thymus T cells.

Sequencing was done on a sample of thymocytes. The receptors here all came from a boy under two years old with a congenital heart defect.

A few counts support this clone. The chain joins TRBV7-8 to TRBJ1-5; D gene ambiguous. The germline gives CDR1 SGHVS, CDR2 FQNEAQ. The CDR3 loop spans 15 amino acids. Trimming removed 1 base at V and 0 bases at J, with 7 bases between. CDR3 sequence (DNA): TGTGCCAGCAGCTTAGGGCAGGATAGCAATCAGCCCCAGCATTTT. Translated: CASSLGQDSNQPQHF.

This rearrangement joins TRBV13 to TRBJ2-7, with no clear D. V was clipped by 0 bases and J by 4 bases, with 7 bases between them. CDR3 length: 13 residues. Germline lookup yields CDR1 PRHDT and CDR2 FYEKMQ (reference sequence). DNA for the CDR3: TGTGCCAGCAGCTTAGGTTCCCCGTACGAGCAGTACTTC. Encoded protein: CASSLGSPYEQYF.

This clone was picked up a small number of times. This CDR3 is CASRGRQAGNTIYF. DNA of the CDR3: TGTGCCAGCAGAGGCCGACAGGCAGGAAACACCATATATTTT. This rearrangement joins TRBV6-5 to TRBJ1-3, with D possibly being TRBD1 (6 bases). This CDR3 comprises 14 residues. From germline, CDR1 is MNHEY and CDR2 SVGAGI. V was shortened by 6 bases and J by 4 bases, with 13 bases between the two germline ends.

This chain joins TRBV5-1 and TRBJ2-2; 7 nucleotides agree with TRBD2. With 0 bases clipped from V and 5 bases from J, the junction kept 4 bases outside the gene matches. CDR3 length: 15 amino acids. CDR1 is SGHRS, CDR2 YFSETQ, per germline. CDR3 region: CASSLGGRFTGELFF. The CDR3 region has the DNA TGCGCCAGCAGCTTGGGCGGGAGATTTACCGGGGAGCTGTTTTTT.

This chain connects TRBV10-3 to TRBJ1-2, with TRBD1 as a possible D gene (5 bases). The germline V and J ends were trimmed by 2 bases and 2 bases, with 9 bases remaining between them. CDR3 length: 14 amino acids. Germline CDR1 is ENHRY and CDR2 is SYGVKD. CDR3: CAISEGGGNYGYTF. The DNA of the CDR3 is TGTGCCATCAGTGAGGGGGGGGGAAACTATGGCTACACCTTC.

The chain has TRBV5-1 and TRBJ2-3; TRBD2 aligns across 8 bases. The CDR3 loop spans 17 amino acids. Germline V lookup: CDR1 SGHRS, CDR2 YFSETQ. Losses at the gene ends were 0 bases for V and 1 base for J; bases not matched to a gene: 7. The CDR3 sequence is CASSLVGREDRTDTQYF. The CDR3 bases are TGCGCCAGCAGCTTGGTCGGGCGGGAGGACCGCACAGATACGCAGTATTTT.

V gene TRBV27 combines with J gene TRBJ2-3; 7 bases are a match to TRBD2. CDR3 length: 14 amino acids. The trim removed 4 bases at V and 6 bases at J, leaving 7 bases unmatched. Germline V gives CDR1 MNHEY, CDR2 SMNVEV (reference sequence). The CDR3 nucleotides are TGTGCCAGCAGTTGGGGAGGGACTAAGGATACGCAGTATTTT. The encoded protein is CASSWGGTKDTQYF.

This clone was counted a few times. V gene TRBV29-1 combines with J gene TRBJ2-3; perhaps TRBD1 as D (5 bases). Trimming pared 5 bases from V and 3 bases from J, leaving 12 bases between. CDR3 size: 13 residues. From germline, CDR1 is SQVTM and CDR2 ANQGSEA. The CDR3 DNA follows: TGCAGCGTTCCAGGCCAGGGTACAGATACGCAGTATTTT. Amino acid sequence: CSVPGQGTDTQYF.

This clone was detected once. The rearrangement uses TRBV5-4 and TRBJ1-1; a possible D gene is TRBD1 (6 bases). CDR3 length: 16 residues. V gave up 2 bases and J gave up 0 bases, with 14 bases separating them. Germline V gene lookup returns CDR1 SGHNT and CDR2 YYREEE (reference sequence). The CDR3 sequence: CASSFWTAYMNTEAFF. CDR3 sequence (DNA): TGTGCCAGCAGCTTTTGGACAGCCTACATGAACACTGAAGCTTTCTTT.

The count of this clone is one. The gene calls are TRBV4-3 and TRBJ2-1, with a possible D match to TRBD1 (5 bases). Germline values: CDR1 LGHNA, CDR2 YSLEER. The CDR3 length is 18 residues. V was clipped by 4 bases and J by 0 bases, with 19 bases between them. This CDR3 reads CASSPLLTGECSYNEQFF. The CDR3 DNA is TGCGCCAGCAGCCCACTACTCACAGGAGAATGCTCCTACAATGAGCAGTTCTTC.

The J gene is TRBJ2-7, the V gene TRBV5-6; D is undetermined. The V gene's germline CDR1 is SGHDT and CDR2 YYEEEE. The V gene lost 3 bases and the J gene lost 2 bases, with 12 bases spanning the gap. The CDR3 is 14 residues long. In DNA form, the CDR3 reads TGTGCCAGCAGCTCCTTGGAACGGGCCTACGAGCAGTACTTC. Amino acid sequence: CASSSLERAYEQYF.

The chain carries TRBV7-9 and TRBJ2-7; TRBD2 agrees at 8 bases. Trimming removed 5 bases from V and 1 base from J; junction bases left unmatched: 13. Germline lookup yields CDR1 SEHNR and CDR2 FQNEAQ (reference sequence). The CDR3 has 17 residues. CDR3 coding DNA: TGTGCCAGCAGCCTCGGACAGATAGCGGGGCGATCCTACGAGCAGTACTTC. Translated, it gives CASSLGQIAGRSYEQYF. Supplemented by reference TRBV7-9 and TRBJ2-7, the full variable domain reads DTGVSQNPRHKITKRGQNVTFRCDPISEHNRLYWYRQTLGQGPEFLTYFQNEAQLEKSRLLSDRFSAERPKGSFSTLEIQRTEQGDSAMYLCASSLGQIAGRSYEQYFGPGTRLTVT.

The chain uses TRBV10-3 and TRBJ2-7; 9 bases align to TRBD1. V dropped 4 bases and J dropped 3; count of bases not matched to a gene: 7. The CDR3 length is 15 residues. The germline V gene encodes CDR1 ENHRY and CDR2 SYGVKD. CDR3 sequence (DNA): TGTGCCATCAGTGCCTCCGGGACAGGGATCTACGAGCAGTACTTC. This codes for CAISASGTGIYEQYF.

The rearrangement joins TRBV7-9 to TRBJ1-1, with 8 bases identical to TRBD1. This CDR3 region has 19 residues. Germline V gene sequence: CDR1 SEHNR, CDR2 FQNEAQ (reference sequence). Trimming at V came to 5 bases and at J to 4 bases, leaving 21 bases not matched to a gene. CDR3 nucleotides: TGTGCCAGCAGCCAACTTAGGGGGACAGGCCCCAGGGGCGCCACTGAAGCTTTCTTT. Its protein product is CASSQLRGTGPRGATEAFF. Looking up the rest from reference TRBV7-9 and TRBJ1-1 gives the full variable domain: DTGVSQNPRHKITKRGQNVTFRCDPISEHNRLYWYRQTLGQGPEFLTYFQNEAQLEKSRLLSDRFSAERPKGSFSTLEIQRTEQGDSAMYLCASSQLRGTGPRGATEAFFGQGTRLTVV.

This clone appeared a few times. The genes are TRBV18 and TRBJ2-1, with D tentatively TRBD2 (6 bases). Germline assignment: CDR1 KGHSH and CDR2 LQKENI. CDR3 length: 15 amino acids. V dropped 6 bases and J dropped 7 bases, with 19 bases sitting between them. CDR3 nucleotides: TGTGCCAGCTCCCCGCTGGGGGAGGCCTGGAATGAGCAGTTCTTC. Translated: CASSPLGEAWNEQFF.

The V gene is TRBV9, the J gene TRBJ2-7; D may be TRBD1 (9 bases). Germline lookup yields CDR1 SGDLS and CDR2 YYNGEE. The CDR3 has 18 residues. The V gene lost 0 bases and the J gene lost 7 bases, with 26 bases spanning the gap. The CDR3 spells CASSVGREGTGNSEEQYF. Written as DNA, the CDR3 is TGTGCCAGCAGCGTAGGTCGGGAGGGGACAGGGAATTCTGAGGAGCAGTACTTC.

This chain connects TRBV11-1 to TRBJ2-1; 10 bases are a match to TRBD2. The V gene end was trimmed by 3 bases and the J gene end by 9 bases; junction bases not matched to a gene: 14. The CDR3 loop spans 17 amino acids. Germline lookup yields CDR1 SGHAT and CDR2 FQDESV (reference sequence). CDR3 DNA: TGTGCCAGCAGCTTGGGGAGGAGCGGGAGGGTGCCGGGTGAGCAGTTCTTC. Translating gives CASSLGRSGRVPGEQFF. Supplemented by reference TRBV11-1 and TRBJ2-1, the full variable domain reads EAEVAQSPRYKITEKSQAVAFWCDPISGHATLYWYRQILGQGPELLVQFQDESVVDDSQLPKDRFSAERLKGVDSTLKIQPAELGDSAMYLCASSLGRSGRVPGEQFFGPGTRLTVL.